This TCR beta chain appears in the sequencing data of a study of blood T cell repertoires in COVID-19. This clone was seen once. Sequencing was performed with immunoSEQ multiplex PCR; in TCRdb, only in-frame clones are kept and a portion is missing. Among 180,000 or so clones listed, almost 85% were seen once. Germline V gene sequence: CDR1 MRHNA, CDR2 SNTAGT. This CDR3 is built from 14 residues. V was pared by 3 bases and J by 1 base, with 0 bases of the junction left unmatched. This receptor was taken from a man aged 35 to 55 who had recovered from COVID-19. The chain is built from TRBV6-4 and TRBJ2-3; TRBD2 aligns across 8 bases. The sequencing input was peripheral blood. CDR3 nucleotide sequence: TGTGCCAGCAGTGAAGCGGGGGGCACAGATACGCAGTATTTT. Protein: CASSEAGGTDTQYF.